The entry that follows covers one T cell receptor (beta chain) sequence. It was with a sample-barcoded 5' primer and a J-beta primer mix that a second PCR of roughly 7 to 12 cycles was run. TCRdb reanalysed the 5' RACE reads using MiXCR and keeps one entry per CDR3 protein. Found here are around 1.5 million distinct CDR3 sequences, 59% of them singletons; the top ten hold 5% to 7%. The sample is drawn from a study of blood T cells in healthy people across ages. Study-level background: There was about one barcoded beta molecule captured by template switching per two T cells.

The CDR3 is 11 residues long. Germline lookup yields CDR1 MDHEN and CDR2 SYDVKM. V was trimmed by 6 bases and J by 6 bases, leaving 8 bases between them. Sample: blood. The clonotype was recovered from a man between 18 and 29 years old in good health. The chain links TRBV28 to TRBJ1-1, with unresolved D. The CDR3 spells CASSREAEAFF. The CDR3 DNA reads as TGTGCCAGCAGCCGGGAGGCTGAAGCTTTCTTT.